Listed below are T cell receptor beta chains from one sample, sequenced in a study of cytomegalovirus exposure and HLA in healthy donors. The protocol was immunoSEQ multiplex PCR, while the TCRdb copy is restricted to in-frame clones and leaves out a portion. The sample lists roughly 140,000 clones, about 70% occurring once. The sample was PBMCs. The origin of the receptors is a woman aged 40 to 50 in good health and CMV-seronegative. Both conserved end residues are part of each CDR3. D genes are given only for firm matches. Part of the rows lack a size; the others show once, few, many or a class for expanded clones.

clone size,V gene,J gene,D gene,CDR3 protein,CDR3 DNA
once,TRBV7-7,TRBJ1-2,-,CASSGHLGTF,TGTGCCAGCAGCGGGCACTTGGGCACCTTC
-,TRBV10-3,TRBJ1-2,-,CAISGGKGYTF,TGTGCCATCAGTGGAGGGAAGGGCTACACCTTC
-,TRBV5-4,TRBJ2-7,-,CASSQSYTYEQYF,TGTGCCAGCAGCCAGTCTTATACCTACGAGCAGTACTTC
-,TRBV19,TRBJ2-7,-,CASSPGRGLGEQYF,TGTGCCAGTAGCCCAGGGAGGGGGTTGGGCGAGCAGTACTTC
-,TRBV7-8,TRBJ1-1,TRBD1,CASSVQGDPTEAFF,TGTGCCAGCAGTGTACAGGGGGACCCCACTGAAGCTTTCTTT
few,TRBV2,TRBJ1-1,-,CASSEVPGLWTEAFF,TGTGCCAGCAGTGAAGTACCAGGGCTATGGACTGAAGCTTTCTTT
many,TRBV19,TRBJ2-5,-,CASSPGTLLQETQYF,TGTGCCAGTAGTCCCGGGACACTCCTCCAAGAGACCCAGTACTTC
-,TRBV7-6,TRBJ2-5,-,CASSLTPSPGAAEQETQYF,TGTGCCAGCAGCTTAACCCCCTCACCGGGAGCCGCCGAGCAAGAGACCCAGTACTTC
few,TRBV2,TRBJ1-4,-,CASSSRGAANEKLFF,TGTGCCAGCAGTTCCCGCGGGGCAGCTAATGAAAAACTGTTTTTT
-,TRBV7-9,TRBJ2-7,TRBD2,CASSLALAGDEQYF,TGTGCCAGCAGCTTAGCCCTAGCGGGGGACGAGCAGTACTTC
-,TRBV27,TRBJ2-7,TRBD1,CASSLTGGIIREQYF,TGTGCCAGCAGTCTGACAGGGGGCATTATTCGGGAGCAGTACTTC
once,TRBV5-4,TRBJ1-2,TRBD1,CASSLGQGAYGYTF,TGTGCCAGCAGCTTGGGCCAGGGGGCGTATGGCTACACCTTC
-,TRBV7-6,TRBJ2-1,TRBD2,CASSPRAGGLSSYNEQFF,TGTGCCAGCAGCCCCCGGGCGGGAGGACTCTCCTCCTACAATGAGCAGTTCTTC
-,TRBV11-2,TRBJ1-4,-,CASSLAVTNEKLFF,TGTGCCAGCAGCTTAGCAGTAACTAATGAAAAACTGTTTTTT
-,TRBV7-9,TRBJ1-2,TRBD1,CASSLVLTGYGYTF,TGTGCCAGCAGCTTAGTATTGACAGGGTATGGCTACACCTTC
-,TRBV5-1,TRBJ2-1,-,CASSLAYAVGNEQFF,TGCGCCAGCAGCTTGGCCTACGCGGTCGGCAATGAGCAGTTCTTC
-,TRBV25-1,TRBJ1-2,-,CASSALDEVYGYTF,TGTGCCAGCAGTGCATTAGATGAGGTCTATGGCTACACCTTC
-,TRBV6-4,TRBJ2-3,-,CASSAGIADTQYF,TGTGCCAGCAGTGCAGGGATTGCAGATACGCAGTATTTT
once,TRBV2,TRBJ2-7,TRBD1,CASSEHSLDRVDHEQYF,TGTGCCAGCAGTGAACATTCCCTCGACAGGGTGGACCACGAGCAGTACTTC
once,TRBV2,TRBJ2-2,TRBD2,CASSVDGLAGGNTGELFF,TGTGCCAGCAGTGTGGATGGGCTAGCGGGAGGTAACACCGGGGAGCTGTTTTTT
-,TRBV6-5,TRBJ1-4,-,CASGQYEKLFF,TGTGCCAGCGGACAATATGAAAAACTGTTTTTT
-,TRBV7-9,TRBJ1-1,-,CASSKQGRNTEAFF,TGTGCCAGCAGCAAACAGGGCCGGAACACTGAAGCTTTCTTT
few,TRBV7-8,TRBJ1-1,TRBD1,CASSSGQGNTEAFF,TGTGCCAGCAGCTCGGGACAGGGAAACACTGAAGCTTTCTTT
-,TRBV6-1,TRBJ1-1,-,CASSTLRDTEAFF,TGTGCCAGCAGTACCTTACGGGACACTGAAGCTTTCTTT
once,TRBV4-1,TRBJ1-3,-,CASSQGGATGNTIYF,TGCGCCAGCAGCCAGGGAGGGGCTACTGGAAACACCATATATTTT
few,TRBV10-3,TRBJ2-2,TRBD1,CAIRSGTGSGELFF,TGTGCCATCAGGTCCGGGACAGGGTCCGGGGAGCTGTTTTTT
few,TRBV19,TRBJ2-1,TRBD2,CASSITSGHNEQFF,TGTGCCAGTAGTATAACTAGCGGTCACAATGAGCAGTTCTTC
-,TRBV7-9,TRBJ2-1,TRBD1,CASSRDRGDNEQFF,TGTGCCAGCAGCCGGGACAGGGGGGACAATGAGCAGTTCTTC
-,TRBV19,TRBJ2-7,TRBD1,CASSMTGTGVSYEQYF,TGTGCCAGTAGTATGACCGGGACAGGGGTCTCCTACGAGCAGTACTTC
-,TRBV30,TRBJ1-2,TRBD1,CAWSATPARGRGGYTF,TGTGCCTGGAGTGCAACCCCGGCCAGGGGGCGAGGTGGCTACACCTTC
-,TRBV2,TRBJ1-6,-,CASSETGRGSPLHF,TGTGCCAGCAGTGAAACTGGCAGGGGCTCACCCCTCCACTTT
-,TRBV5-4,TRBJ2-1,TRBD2,CASSLVAGAYNEQFF,TGTGCCAGCAGCTTGGTAGCGGGAGCCTACAATGAGCAGTTCTTC
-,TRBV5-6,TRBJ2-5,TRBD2,CASSPHSGRGETQYF,TGTGCCAGCAGCCCCCATAGCGGGAGGGGAGAGACCCAGTACTTC
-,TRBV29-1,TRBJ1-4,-,CSVGLGATNEKLFF,TGCAGCGTTGGGCTAGGGGCAACTAATGAAAAACTGTTTTTT
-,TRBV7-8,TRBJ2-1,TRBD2,CASSWLAGGLNEQFF,TGTGCCAGCAGCTGGCTAGCGGGGGGGCTCAATGAGCAGTTCTTC
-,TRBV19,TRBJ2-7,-,CASSIFTVGDPYEQYF,TGTGCCAGTAGTATCTTCACAGTGGGCGATCCCTACGAGCAGTACTTC
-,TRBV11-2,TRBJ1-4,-,CASSLNRNEKLFF,TGTGCCAGCAGCTTAAACCGGAATGAAAAACTGTTTTTT
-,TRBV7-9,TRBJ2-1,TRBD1,CSSSPGQGASYNEQFF,TGTTCCAGCAGCCCAGGACAGGGGGCTTCCTACAATGAGCAGTTCTTC
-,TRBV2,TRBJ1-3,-,CAASYSGNTIYF,TGTGCTGCGAGCTACTCTGGAAACACCATATATTTT
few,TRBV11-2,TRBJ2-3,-,CASSRGNQGDTQYF,TGTGCCAGCAGCCGCGGAAACCAAGGAGATACGCAGTATTTT
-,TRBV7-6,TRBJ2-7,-,CASSPVLQGGSYEQYF,TGTGCCAGCAGCCCAGTCCTCCAGGGGGGCTCCTACGAGCAGTACTTC
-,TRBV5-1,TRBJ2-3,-,CASSLVPSTDTQYF,TGCGCCAGCAGCTTGGTCCCTAGCACAGATACGCAGTATTTT
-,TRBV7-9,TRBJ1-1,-,CASSILQGSWSEAFF,TGTGCCAGCAGCATCCTACAGGGTTCATGGTCTGAAGCTTTCTTT
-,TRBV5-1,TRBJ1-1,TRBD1,CASSLGDSEAFF,TGCGCCAGCAGTTTGGGGGACAGTGAAGCTTTCTTT
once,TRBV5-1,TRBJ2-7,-,CASSLGETGEQYF,TGCGCCAGCAGCTTGGGGGAAACGGGGGAGCAGTACTTC
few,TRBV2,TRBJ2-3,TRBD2,CASSELAGGKDTQYF,TGTGCCAGCAGCGAACTAGCGGGAGGTAAAGATACGCAGTATTTT
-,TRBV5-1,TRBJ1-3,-,CASSLDTAGNTIYF,TGCGCCAGCAGCTTGGATACAGCCGGAAACACCATATATTTT
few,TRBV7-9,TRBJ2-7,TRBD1,CSSSPPYRTGGSYEQYF,TGTTCCAGCAGTCCCCCGTATAGGACAGGGGGCTCCTACGAGCAGTACTTC
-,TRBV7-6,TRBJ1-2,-,CASSGWDNGYTF,TGTGCCAGCAGCGGCTGGGACAATGGCTACACCTTC
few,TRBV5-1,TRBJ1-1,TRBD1,CASRYTGDTEAFF,TGCGCCAGCAGATATACAGGGGACACTGAAGCTTTCTTT
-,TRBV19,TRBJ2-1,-,CASSIAPGVYNEQFF,TGTGCCAGTAGTATAGCGCCAGGGGTATACAATGAGCAGTTCTTC
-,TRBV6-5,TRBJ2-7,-,CASSYPGQSYEQYF,TGTGCCAGCAGCTACCCCGGACAGAGCTACGAGCAGTACTTC
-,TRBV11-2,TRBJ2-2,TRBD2,CASSLAGGGAAGELFF,TGTGCCAGCAGCTTAGCTGGCGGGGGGGCGGCCGGGGAGCTGTTTTTT
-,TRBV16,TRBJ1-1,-,CASSQTANTEAFF,TGTGCCAGCAGCCAAACAGCGAACACTGAAGCTTTCTTT
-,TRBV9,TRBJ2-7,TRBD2,CASSVSSGGWYEQYF,TGTGCCAGCAGCGTATCTAGCGGGGGGTGGTACGAGCAGTACTTC